This T cell receptor (beta chain) was captured by sequencing in a study of CD8 T cells in Susac syndrome. For the study at large: Patients with Susac syndrome were therapy-naive, treated with corticosteroids, or treated with intravenous immunoglobulin alone when blood was collected.

On this clonotype: Its antigen is not known.

Random-hexamer reverse transcription was applied to about 0.45 to 1 ug RNA. An immunoSEQ multiplex PCR amplified TCR beta CDR3 over 54 Vbeta and 13 Jbeta. MiXCR was run by TCRdb on the immunoSEQ multiplex PCR reads, yielding one entry per CDR3 protein. The sample holds around 170,000 distinct CDR3 sequences; around 95% are singletons and the top ten take around 0.092%. Germline-derived CDR1 and CDR2 are MDHEN and SYDVKM. The CDR3 has 16 residues. V was pared by 3 bases and J by 1 base, with 16 bases between. Study-wide points: Expansion of clones was not seen in the CD4+ T cell repertoires of Susac syndrome.

The TCR was taken from a human donor with Susac syndrome. The chain carries TRBV28 and TRBJ2-7; no firm D call. The sequenced material came from CD4+ T cells from PBMCs. In DNA, the CDR3 is TGTGCCAGCAGTTTTAATAGGAGACATCAGTCCTACGAGCAGTACTTC. Its protein product is CASSFNRRHQSYEQYF. The full variable domain, with the rest looked up from reference TRBV28 and TRBJ2-7, is DVKVTQSSRYLVKRTGEKVFLECVQDMDHENMFWYRQDPGLGLRLIYFSYDVKMKEKGDIPEGYSVSREKKERFSLILESASTNQTSMYLCASSFNRRHQSYEQYFGPGTRLTVT.